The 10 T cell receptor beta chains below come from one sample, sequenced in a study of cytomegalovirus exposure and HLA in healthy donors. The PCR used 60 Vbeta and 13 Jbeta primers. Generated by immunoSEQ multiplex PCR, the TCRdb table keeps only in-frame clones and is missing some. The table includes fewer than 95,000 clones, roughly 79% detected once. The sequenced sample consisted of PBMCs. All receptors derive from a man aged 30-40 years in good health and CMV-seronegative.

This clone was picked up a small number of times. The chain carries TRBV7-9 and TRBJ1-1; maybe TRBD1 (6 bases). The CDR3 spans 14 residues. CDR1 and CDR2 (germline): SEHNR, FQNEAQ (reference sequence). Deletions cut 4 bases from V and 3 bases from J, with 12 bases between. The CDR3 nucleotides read TGTGCCAGCAGCTCGACCCACAGGGACACTGAAGCTTTCTTT. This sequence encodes CASSSTHRDTEAFF.

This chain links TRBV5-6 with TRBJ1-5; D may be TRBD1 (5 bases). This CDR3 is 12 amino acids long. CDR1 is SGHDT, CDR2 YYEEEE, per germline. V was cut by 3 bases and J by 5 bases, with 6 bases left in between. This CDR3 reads CASSWGDQPQHF. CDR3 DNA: TGTGCCAGCAGCTGGGGGGATCAGCCCCAGCATTTT.

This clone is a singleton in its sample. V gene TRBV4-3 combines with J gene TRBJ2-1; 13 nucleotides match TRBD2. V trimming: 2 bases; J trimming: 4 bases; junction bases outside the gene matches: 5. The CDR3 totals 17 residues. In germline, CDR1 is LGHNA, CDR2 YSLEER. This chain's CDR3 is CASSQLTSGGPYNEQFF. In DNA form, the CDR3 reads TGCGCCAGCAGCCAACTGACTAGCGGGGGGCCATACAATGAGCAGTTCTTC.

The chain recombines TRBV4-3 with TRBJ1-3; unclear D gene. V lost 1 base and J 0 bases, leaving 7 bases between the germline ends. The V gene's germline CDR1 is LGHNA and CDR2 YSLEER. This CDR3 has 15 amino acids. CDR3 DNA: TGCGCCAGCAGCCAAGCCTTGGCCTCTGGAAACACCATATATTTT. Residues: CASSQALASGNTIYF.

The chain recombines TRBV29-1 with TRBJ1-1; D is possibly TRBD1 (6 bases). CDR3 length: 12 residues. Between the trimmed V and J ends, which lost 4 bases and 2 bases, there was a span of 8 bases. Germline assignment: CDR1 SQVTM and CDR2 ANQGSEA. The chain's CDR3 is CSVGQANTEAFF. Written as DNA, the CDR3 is TGCAGCGTTGGACAGGCCAACACTGAAGCTTTCTTT.

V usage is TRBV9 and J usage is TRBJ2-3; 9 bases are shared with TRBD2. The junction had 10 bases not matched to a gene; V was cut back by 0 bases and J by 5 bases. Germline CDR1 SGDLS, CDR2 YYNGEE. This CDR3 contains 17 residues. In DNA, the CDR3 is TGTGCCAGCAGCGTAGACATTGGGACTAGCATGAGAGATACGCAGTATTTT. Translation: CASSVDIGTSMRDTQYF. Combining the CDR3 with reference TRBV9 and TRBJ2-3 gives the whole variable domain DSGVTQTPKHLITATGQRVTLRCSPRSGDLSVYWYQQSLDQGLQFLIQYYNGEERAKGNILERFSAQQFPDLHSELNLSSLELGDSALYFCASSVDIGTSMRDTQYFGPGTRLTVL.

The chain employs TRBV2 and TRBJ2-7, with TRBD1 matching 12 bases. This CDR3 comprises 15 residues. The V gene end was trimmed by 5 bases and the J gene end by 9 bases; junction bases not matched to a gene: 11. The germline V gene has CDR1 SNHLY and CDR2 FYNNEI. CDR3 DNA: TGTGCCAGCAGTCCGGGACAGGGGGCGAGTCGGGGGCAGTACTTC. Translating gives CASSPGQGASRGQYF.

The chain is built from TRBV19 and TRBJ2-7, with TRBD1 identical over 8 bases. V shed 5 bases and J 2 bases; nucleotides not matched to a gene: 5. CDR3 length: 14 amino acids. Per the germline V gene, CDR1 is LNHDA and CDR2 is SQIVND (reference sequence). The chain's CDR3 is CASSPGQGPYEQYF. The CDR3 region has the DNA TGTGCCAGTAGTCCCGGACAGGGTCCCTACGAGCAGTACTTC.

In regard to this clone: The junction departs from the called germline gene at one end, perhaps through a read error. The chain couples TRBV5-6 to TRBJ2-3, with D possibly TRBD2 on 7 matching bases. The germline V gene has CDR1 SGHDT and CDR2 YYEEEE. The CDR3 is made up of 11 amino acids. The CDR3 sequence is CASSLRGALDF. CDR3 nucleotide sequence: TGTGCCAGCAGCTTGCGGGGGGCTTTGGATTTT.

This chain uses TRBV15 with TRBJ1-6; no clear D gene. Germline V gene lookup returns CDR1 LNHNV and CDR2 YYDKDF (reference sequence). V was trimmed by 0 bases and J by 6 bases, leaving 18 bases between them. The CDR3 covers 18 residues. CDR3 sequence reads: CATSRELGGGGPNSPLHF. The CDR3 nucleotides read TGTGCCACCAGCAGAGAGTTAGGAGGCGGAGGACCTAATTCACCCCTCCACTTT. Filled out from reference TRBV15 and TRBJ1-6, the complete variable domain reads DAMVIQNPRYQVTQFGKPVTLSCSQTLNHNVMYWYQQKSSQAPKLLFHYYDKDFNNEADTPDNFQSRRPNTSFCFLDIRSPGLGDTAMYLCATSRELGGGGPNSPLHFGNGTRLTVT.